This record concerns one TCR beta chain sequence. The antigen is unknown. V trimming: 5 bases; J trimming: 8 bases; junction bases outside the gene matches: 6. This CDR3 is built from 13 residues. Per the germline V gene, CDR1 is LNHDA and CDR2 is SQIVND (reference sequence). This sample is part of a study of CD8+CD57+ T cells in acquired aplastic anemia. Points from the study as a whole: Patients versus controls showed no significant CD8+ Simpson's diversity difference. Patients and controls shared under 35 CD8+ CDR3 sequences, which appeared highly expressed in patients and within their immunodominant clones.

The use of genomic DNA as template underpinned the TCR beta VDJ and CDR3 profiling. TCRdb reprocessed the reads with MiXCR, giving one entry per CDR3 protein. This sample yields hundreds of thousands of distinct CDR3 sequences, of which roughly half are seen a single time; roughly 8% belongs to the top ten. The gene calls are TRBV19 and TRBJ1-2, with TRBD1 matching 9 bases. This TCR came from a human donor with severe aplastic anemia or a healthy control (not recorded which). Sequenced sample: sorted CD4+, CD8+, or CD8+CD57+ T cells (not recorded which) from PBMCs. The CDR3 DNA sequence: TGTGCCAGTAGTGGTACAGGGGGCGACGGCTACACCTTC. The encoded protein is CASSGTGGDGYTF. The variable domain in full, with the rest retrieved from reference TRBV19 and TRBJ1-2, is DGGITQSPKYLFRKEGQNVTLSCEQNLNHDAMYWYRQDPGQGLRLIYYSQIVNDFQKGDIAEGYSVSREKKESFPLTVTSAQKNPTAFYLCASSGTGGDGYTFGSGTRLTVV.